This T cell receptor (beta chain) was observed in a study of T cell changes during pregnancy in multiple sclerosis. Libraries were prepared by immunoSEQ multiplex PCR; TCRdb keeps only in-frame clonotypes and omits some of them. The table lists roughly 100,000 clones, roughly 89% of them singletons. The V and J ends lost 3 bases and 2 bases respectively, with 18 bases between them. The CDR3 is made up of 17 amino acids. CDR1 is SGHRS and CDR2 is YFSETQ in the germline V gene. This TCR came from a female donor in good health, enrolled as a control in a pregnancy study. This chain joins TRBV5-1 and TRBJ1-3; a weak D match, TRBD1 (5 bases). The sample in question was peripheral blood, obtained after pregnancy. The CDR3 sequence is CASSWGWGDQAGNTIYF. The CDR3 DNA follows: TGCGCCAGCAGCTGGGGTTGGGGGGACCAAGCTGGAAACACCATATATTTT.